The 20 T cell receptor beta chains listed next were all sequenced from one sample in a study of T cells after yellow fever vaccination. TCRdb re-analysed the 5' RACE reads in MiXCR, keeping a single row per CDR3 protein. The sample has about 150,000 distinct CDR3 sequences; 5.5% to 8% are singletons. The source was CD4+ T cells sorted from PBMCs, collected on the day of the first yellow fever vaccination. The receptors derive from a man between 18 and 35 years old who received the YFV17D yellow fever vaccine.

Concerning this clonotype: A much larger clonotype is one base distant, so this may be a read error. This rearrangement joins TRBV27 to TRBJ2-1; D is possibly TRBD1 (6 bases). Germline CDR1 MNHEY, CDR2 SMNVEV (reference sequence). Trimming left V 11 bases short and J 7 bases short, with 15 bases between. CDR3 length: 12 amino acids. As DNA, the CDR3 is TGTGCCTCCCTCTCACAGGGAAATGAGCAGTTCTTC. This codes for CASLSQGNEQFF.

This clonotype has more than one count but fewer than ten. The V call is TRBV5-1, the J call TRBJ2-1, with 11 bases identical to TRBD1. Germline lookup yields CDR1 SGHRS and CDR2 YFSETQ. The CDR3 covers 15 residues. V trimming: 4 bases; J trimming: 7 bases; junction bases outside the gene matches: 7. The CDR3 loop is CASSPGTGGTNEQFF. CDR3 coding DNA: TGCGCCAGCAGCCCAGGGACAGGGGGTACGAATGAGCAGTTCTTC.

This clonotype was recorded at least ten times. The CDR3 here is CASSMDGPGRKDGNTEAFF. The CDR3 DNA sequence: TGCGCCAGCAGCATGGACGGACCGGGACGTAAAGATGGGAACACTGAAGCTTTCTTT. This sequence joins TRBV5-1 and TRBJ1-1, with TRBD1 as a possible D gene (5 bases). This CDR3 has 19 amino acids. Germline V lookup: CDR1 SGHRS, CDR2 YFSETQ. V lost 4 bases and J 1 base, leaving 26 bases between the germline ends.

In its sample, this clonotype was seen many times. The chain couples TRBV6-1 to TRBJ2-7; TRBD2 is a possible D gene (6 bases). The germline V and J ends were trimmed by 4 bases and 3 bases, with 13 bases remaining between them. In germline, CDR1 is MNHNS, CDR2 SASEGT. CDR3 length: 14 amino acids. The CDR3 coding sequence is TGTGCCAGCAGTGCATCCGGGAGAGTCTACGAGCAGTACTTC. This gives the protein CASSASGRVYEQYF.

This clonotype has a count of ten or more. The V and J genes are TRBV15 and TRBJ1-2; D might be TRBD1 (5 bases). V lost 2 bases and J 1 base, leaving 26 bases between the germline ends. The CDR3 runs to 20 residues. The germline CDR1 and CDR2 sequences are LNHNV and YYDKDF (reference sequence). The CDR3 DNA sequence: TGTGCCACCAGCAGATCCTTAATCCAGGGAGAGGGTAGCGTTAACTATGGCTACACCTTC. Translated, it gives CATSRSLIQGEGSVNYGYTF. Drawing the rest from reference TRBV15 and TRBJ1-2, the complete variable domain is DAMVIQNPRYQVTQFGKPVTLSCSQTLNHNVMYWYQQKSSQAPKLLFHYYDKDFNNEADTPDNFQSRRPNTSFCFLDIRSPGLGDTAMYLCATSRSLIQGEGSVNYGYTFGSGTRLTVV.

Here the CDR3 DNA reads TGTGCCAGCAGTTTCTCTAGCGGGGGGAATACGCAGTATTTT. It yields the protein CASSFSSGGNTQYF. The chain links TRBV27 to TRBJ2-3; TRBD2 matches at 11 bases. V lost 3 bases and J lost 7; bases outside the gene matches: 3. The CDR3 has 14 amino acids. Germline V lookup: CDR1 MNHEY, CDR2 SMNVEV (reference sequence).

This clonotype was observed many times. This chain uses TRBV5-1 with TRBJ2-1, with D perhaps being TRBD1 or TRBD2 (5 bases each). V lost 7 bases, J lost 0 bases, and 17 bases lay in between. CDR1 SGHRS and CDR2 YFSETQ come from the germline V gene. The CDR3 has 16 residues. CDR3 in amino acids: CASSSLGGRSYNEQFF. CDR3 coding DNA: TGCGCCAGCTCTTCCCTTGGGGGACGCTCCTACAATGAGCAGTTCTTC. The full variable domain, its missing parts supplied by reference TRBV5-1 and TRBJ2-1, is KAGVTQTPRYLIKTRGQQVTLSCSPISGHRSVSWYQQTPGQGLQFLFEYFSETQRNKGNFPGRFSGRQFSNSRSEMNVSTLELGDSALYLCASSSLGGRSYNEQFFGPGTRLTVL.

The rearrangement links TRBV5-1 to TRBJ1-5; D not resolved. Germline loops: CDR1 SGHRS, CDR2 YFSETQ. CDR3 size: 16 residues. The V gene lost 0 bases and the J gene lost 0 bases, with 10 bases spanning the gap. The CDR3 reads CASSLAPAGSNQPQHF. In nucleotides, the CDR3 is TGCGCCAGCAGCTTGGCCCCGGCAGGTAGCAATCAGCCCCAGCATTTT. Full variable domain (rest looked up from reference TRBV5-1 and TRBJ1-5): KAGVTQTPRYLIKTRGQQVTLSCSPISGHRSVSWYQQTPGQGLQFLFEYFSETQRNKGNFPGRFSGRQFSNSRSEMNVSTLELGDSALYLCASSLAPAGSNQPQHFGDGTRLSIL.

This clonotype was counted many times. Here the CDR3 reads CASSSGGAQYF. DNA for the CDR3: TGTGCCAGCAGCTCAGGGGGCGCCCAGTACTTC. V and J are TRBV7-2 and TRBJ2-5, with 8 bases lining up with TRBD1. J gave up 9 bases and V 4 bases, and 1 base lay outside the gene matches. The CDR3 length is 11 residues. CDR1 is SGHTA and CDR2 is FQGNSA in the germline V gene.

In this sample, this clonotype turned up many times. V usage is TRBV25-1 and J usage is TRBJ2-7, with TRBD1 matching 7 bases. This CDR3 has 13 amino acids. The J segment lost 4 bases and the V segment lost 7 bases, leaving 7 bases of the junction unmatched. Germline V lookup: CDR1 MGHDK, CDR2 SYGVNS. CDR3 nucleotide sequence: TGTGCCAGCACCGGACAGGTTAGGTACGAGCAGTACGTC. Its translation is CASTGQVRYEQYV.

V is TRBV7-2 and J is TRBJ2-7; D is perhaps TRBD2 (7 bases). CDR3 length equals 14 residues. Germline loops: CDR1 SGHTA, CDR2 FQGNSA. Trimming pared 2 bases from V and 7 bases from J, leaving 15 bases between. The CDR3 DNA follows: TGTGCCAGCAGCTTAAGTTCCGGGGGGCGAGAGCAGTACTTC. Encoded protein: CASSLSSGGREQYF.

This clonotype was detected only a few times. The chain couples TRBV6-2 or TRBV6-3 to TRBJ2-7, with D possibly matching TRBD2 (5 bases). The germline V gene has CDR1 MNHEY and CDR2 SVGEGT. The CDR3 consists of 14 residues. With 5 bases removed from V and 1 base from J, the gap between germline ends came to 12 bases. For the CDR3, the DNA is TGTGCCAGCAGTCCTAGGACTGGTTCCTACGAGCAGTACTTC. Amino acid sequence: CASSPRTGSYEQYF.

The sample holds many counts of this clonotype. This sequence joins TRBV4-1 and TRBJ2-1; 9 bases are shared with TRBD1. The trim removed 2 bases at V and 1 base at J, leaving 6 bases unmatched. CDR1 and CDR2 from the germline V gene are MGHRA and YSYEKL. The CDR3 has 17 amino acids. The CDR3 sequence is CASSQLPGQGSYNEQFF. DNA for the CDR3: TGCGCCAGCAGCCAATTACCGGGACAGGGATCCTACAATGAGCAGTTCTTC.

This clonotype was picked up many times. This chain links TRBV25-1 with TRBJ1-1; D not resolved. Germline lookup yields CDR1 MGHDK and CDR2 SYGVNS. This CDR3 spans 14 amino acids. V dropped 1 base and J dropped 3 bases, with 9 bases sitting between them. Written as DNA, the CDR3 is TGTGCCAGCAGTGAATCAAGGTCTTACACTGAAGCTTTCTTT. Translating it yields CASSESRSYTEAFF.

This clonotype was observed many times. The rearrangement joins TRBV2 to TRBJ2-7; D remains ambiguous. Germline assignment: CDR1 SNHLY and CDR2 FYNNEI. V lost 2 bases to trimming and J lost 6 bases, with 14 bases between them. This CDR3 comprises 14 residues. The CDR3 loop reads CASSEYGARVEQYF. For the CDR3, the DNA is TGTGCCAGCAGTGAATATGGCGCTAGGGTCGAGCAGTACTTC.

This clonotype has at least ten counts. The rearrangement uses TRBV5-1 and TRBJ2-1; D remains ambiguous. The CDR3 runs 15 residues. Germline V gene lookup returns CDR1 SGHRS and CDR2 YFSETQ. Trimming took off 6 bases at V and 5 bases at J, with 18 bases between the two ends. CDR3 protein: CASKPLGGNDNEQFF. In nucleotides, the CDR3 is TGCGCCAGCAAGCCCCTTGGTGGGAATGACAATGAGCAGTTCTTC.

This sequence joins TRBV15 and TRBJ1-1, with D possibly matching TRBD1 (5 bases). This CDR3 contains 12 residues. Germline V CDR1 and CDR2: LNHNV, YYDKDF (reference sequence). Between the trimmed V and J ends, which lost 1 base and 9 bases, there was a span of 9 bases. DNA for the CDR3: TGTGCCACCAGCAGAGGGGGGGACCAAGCTTTCTTT. Its protein is CATSRGGDQAFF.

This clonotype was seen at least ten times. CDR3 loop: CASSPREGGIETQYF. CDR3 DNA: TGCGCCAGCAGCCCTAGGGAAGGGGGGATCGAGACCCAGTACTTC. The chain is built from TRBV5-1 and TRBJ2-5; D possibly uses TRBD1 or TRBD2 (6 bases each). V was clipped by 4 bases and J by 5 bases, with 18 bases between them. This CDR3 has 15 amino acids. Germline lookup yields CDR1 SGHRS and CDR2 YFSETQ.

J is TRBJ2-5 and V is TRBV11-1, with 7 positions matching TRBD2. With 3 bases clipped from V and 7 bases from J, the junction kept 14 bases outside the gene matches. This CDR3 is built from 16 residues. CDR1 is SGHAT and CDR2 is FQDESV in the germline V gene (reference sequence). CDR3 coding DNA: TGTGCCAGCAGCTTGGGGAGGCCAGGGCTAGCGGCGACCCAGTACTTC. It translates to CASSLGRPGLAATQYF.

This clonotype was observed a few times. The V gene is TRBV29-1, the J gene TRBJ2-1, with TRBD2 matching 12 bases. Germline loops: CDR1 SQVTM, CDR2 ANQGSEA. The CDR3 contains 16 residues. V shed 8 bases and J 2 bases; nucleotides not matched to a gene: 10. The CDR3 nucleotides are TGCAGCTCAAGACTAGCGGGGGTACGACCCTACAATGAGCAGTTCTTC. It specifies CSSRLAGVRPYNEQFF.